One and the same sample provided the 12 T cell receptor beta chains below, sequenced in a study of blood T cell repertoires in COVID-19. Assay: immunoSEQ multiplex PCR; the TCRdb copy retains only in-frame clones and omits some. The data hold some 72,000 clones, with 70% to 90% observed a single time. Material: peripheral blood. The receptor set was obtained from a man aged 50 or older with active COVID-19.

This chain joins TRBV7-3 and TRBJ1-1; a weak D match, TRBD1 (5 bases). This CDR3 is built from 14 residues. CDR1 and CDR2 from the germline V gene are SGHTA and FQGTGA. Trimming cost V 0 bases and J 4 bases, with 9 bases left between them. The CDR3 region has the DNA TGTGCCAGCAGCTTAACAGGGAGGGGCACTGAAGCTTTCTTT. Its protein is CASSLTGRGTEAFF. Complete variable domain (other parts from reference TRBV7-3 and TRBJ1-1): GAGVSQTPSNKVTEKGKYVELRCDPISGHTALYWYRQSLGQGPEFLIYFQGTGAADDSGLPNDRFFAVRPEGSVSTLKIQRTERGDSAVYLCASSLTGRGTEAFFGQGTRLTVV.

J is TRBJ1-1 and V is TRBV5-1, with D possibly TRBD1 on 5 matching bases. From germline, CDR1 is SGHRS and CDR2 YFSETQ. This CDR3 region has 14 residues. Trimming shortened V by 4 bases and J by 4 bases, and 14 bases separated the two germline ends. The CDR3 reads CASSVQADATEAFF. CDR3 DNA sequence: TGCGCCAGCAGCGTACAGGCAGACGCCACTGAAGCTTTCTTT.

The chain recombines TRBV15 with TRBJ1-5; possibly TRBD1 for D (5 bases). The V gene lost 8 bases and the J gene lost 5 bases, with 13 bases spanning the gap. Germline V gene sequence: CDR1 LNHNV, CDR2 YYDKDF (reference sequence). The CDR3 runs to 13 residues. CDR3 in DNA: TGTGCCACCGGCCAGGGTAGGGATCAGCCCCAGCATTTT. Amino acids: CATGQGRDQPQHF.

V gene TRBV14 combines with J gene TRBJ2-1; TRBD1 matches at 8 bases. The germline CDR1 and CDR2 sequences are SGHDN and FVKESK. With 0 bases clipped from V and 5 bases from J, the junction kept 15 bases outside the gene matches. The CDR3 is 19 residues long. The CDR3 region has the DNA TGTGCCAGCAGCCAAGATTGGTTGGGCAGGGGGCGAAGGAACAATGAGCAGTTCTTC. This sequence encodes CASSQDWLGRGRRNNEQFF.

The table lists this clone with a count of one. V usage is TRBV11-2 and J usage is TRBJ2-7; a possible D gene is TRBD2 (7 bases). Trimming left V 4 bases short and J 4 bases short, with 14 bases between. Looked up from germline, CDR1 is SGHAT and CDR2 is FQNNGV. CDR3 length equals 14 residues. The CDR3 coding sequence is TGTGCCAGCAGCTCGGTCGGGGGGCGATACGAGCAGTACTTC. It specifies CASSSVGGRYEQYF. The whole variable domain, filled in from reference TRBV11-2 and TRBJ2-7, reads EAGVAQSPRYKIIEKRQSVAFWCNPISGHATLYWYQQILGQGPKLLIQFQNNGVVDDSQLPKDRFSAERLKGVDSTLKIQPAKLEDSAVYLCASSSVGGRYEQYFGPGTRLTVT.

The chain carries TRBV2 and TRBJ1-5; 8 bases match TRBD1. Germline lookup yields CDR1 SNHLY and CDR2 FYNNEI. The CDR3 contains 16 residues. The trim removed 5 bases at V and 3 bases at J, leaving 9 bases unmatched. This CDR3 is CASSRDGQGTNQPQHF. CDR3 sequence (DNA): TGTGCCAGCAGTCGAGACGGACAGGGTACCAATCAGCCCCAGCATTTT.

The chain employs TRBV24-1 and TRBJ2-1; 11 bases align to TRBD2. The length of the CDR3 is 16 residues. Germline CDR1 and CDR2: KGHDR and SFDVKD. Unmatched junction bases numbered 13, after V lost 4 bases and J lost 12 bases. CDR3 loop: CATSESTSGTLKGQFF. The CDR3 region has the DNA TGTGCCACCAGTGAGTCGACTAGCGGGACCTTGAAGGGGCAGTTCTTC.

The chain has TRBV28 and TRBJ1-1; 9 nucleotides line up with TRBD1. This CDR3 comprises 16 residues. V shed 3 bases and J 0 bases; nucleotides not matched to a gene: 5. Germline values: CDR1 MDHEN, CDR2 SYDVKM. CDR3 sequence reads: CASSLADRGVNTEAFF. DNA for the CDR3: TGTGCCAGCAGTTTGGCGGACAGGGGTGTGAACACTGAAGCTTTCTTT.

V gene TRBV19 combines with J gene TRBJ2-2; tentatively, D is TRBD2 (5 bases). Trimming cost V 3 bases and J 2 bases, with 13 bases left between them. CDR1 is LNHDA and CDR2 is SQIVND in the germline V gene (reference sequence). CDR3 length equals 16 residues. The CDR3 sequence: CASSMGGPGNTGELFF. CDR3 nucleotide sequence: TGTGCCAGTAGTATGGGTGGGCCGGGAAACACCGGGGAGCTGTTTTTT. Full variable domain (missing parts from reference TRBV19 and TRBJ2-2): DGGITQSPKYLFRKEGQNVTLSCEQNLNHDAMYWYRQDPGQGLRLIYYSQIVNDFQKGDIAEGYSVSREKKESFPLTVTSAQKNPTAFYLCASSMGGPGNTGELFFGEGSRLTVL.

The chain has TRBV7-2 and TRBJ2-2; TRBD1 matches 9 bases. V lost 2 bases, J lost 8 bases, and 6 bases stayed unmatched. There are 15 residues in the CDR3. Germline loops: CDR1 SGHTA, CDR2 FQGNSA. CDR3 bases: TGTGCCAGCAGCTTACTACAGGGGGCACGGGGGGAGCTGTTTTTT. Its translation: CASSLLQGARGELFF.

The rearrangement joins TRBV27 to TRBJ2-1; tentatively, D is TRBD2 (5 bases). Trimming took off 6 bases at V and 2 bases at J, with 8 bases between the two ends. The CDR3 loop spans 13 amino acids. The germline CDR1 and CDR2 sequences are MNHEY and SMNVEV (reference sequence). The CDR3: CASSKRAYNEQFF. The CDR3, as DNA: TGTGCCAGCAGCAAGAGGGCCTACAATGAGCAGTTCTTC.

This CDR3 is CASSPGLAGKAYEQYF. In DNA form, the CDR3 reads TGTGCCAGCAGCCCGGGACTAGCGGGGAAAGCCTACGAGCAGTACTTC. The V and J genes are TRBV7-2 and TRBJ2-7, with TRBD2 matching 13 bases. Per the germline V gene, CDR1 is SGHTA and CDR2 is FQGNSA. The CDR3 sequence is 16 residues long. V shed 5 bases and J 2 bases; nucleotides not matched to a gene: 6.